Listed here are 5 T cell receptor beta chains from one sample, sequenced in a study of blood T cell repertoires in COVID-19. TCRdb keeps only in-frame clones here, not all; method: immunoSEQ multiplex PCR. In the table there are 330,000 or so clones, around 90% of which are singletons. Source material: peripheral blood. The receptors stem from a man aged 25-40 years with COVID-19, enrolled during active disease.

The chain joins TRBV11-2 to TRBJ2-4; tentative D call: TRBD2 (5 bases). CDR3 length: 13 residues. Germline V gives CDR1 SGHAT, CDR2 FQNNGV. V was clipped by 10 bases and J by 5 bases, with 15 bases between them. CDR3 in DNA: TGTGCCACCAATGAGGGCAGCCAAAACATTCAGTACTTC. Its protein product is CATNEGSQNIQYF. Drawing the rest from reference TRBV11-2 and TRBJ2-4, the complete variable domain is EAGVAQSPRYKIIEKRQSVAFWCNPISGHATLYWYQQILGQGPKLLIQFQNNGVVDDSQLPKDRFSAERLKGVDSTLKIQPAKLEDSAVYLCATNEGSQNIQYFGAGTRLSVL.

This clone was recorded only once. This rearrangement joins TRBV18 to TRBJ2-5; 9 nucleotides match TRBD1. CDR3 size: 15 residues. Germline V gene lookup returns CDR1 KGHSH and CDR2 LQKENI. The ends lost 3 bases at V and 4 bases at J; junction bases unmatched: 6. CDR3 DNA: TGTGCCAGCTCACCCAACCGGGACAGGGCAGAGACCCAGTACTTC. It specifies CASSPNRDRAETQYF. Combining the CDR3 with reference TRBV18 and TRBJ2-5 gives the whole variable domain NAGVMQNPRHLVRRRGQEARLRCSPMKGHSHVYWYRQLPEEGLKFMVYLQKENIIDESGMPKERFSAEFPKEGPSILRIQQVVRGDSAAYFCASSPNRDRAETQYFGPGTRLLVL.

V usage is TRBV19 and J usage is TRBJ2-1; possible D gene TRBD2, 5 bases. Trimming took 4 bases from V and 9 from J, leaving 7 bases between them. In germline, CDR1 is LNHDA, CDR2 SQIVND (reference sequence). The length of the CDR3 is 11 residues. In DNA form, the CDR3 reads TGTGCCAGTAGTAGGACTGCTGAGCAGTTCTTC. It encodes CASSRTAEQFF.

This clone was detected only a few times. The chain couples TRBV5-1 to TRBJ1-5; TRBD1 aligns across 7 bases. V lost 1 base and J lost 0; bases outside the gene matches: 1. The CDR3 runs 15 residues. Germline V gene sequence: CDR1 SGHRS, CDR2 YFSETQ. CDR3 loop: CASSLTGVSNQPQHF. CDR3 nucleotides: TGCGCCAGCAGCTTGACAGGGGTTAGCAATCAGCCCCAGCATTTT.

Points on this clone: Distinct nucleotide sequences in the sample also encode this CDR3. The chain carries TRBV6-5 and TRBJ1-1; a weak D match, TRBD1 (6 bases). This CDR3 comprises 13 residues. Trimming removed 5 bases from V and 0 bases from J, with 7 bases in between. Germline V gene data show CDR1 as MNHEY and CDR2 as SVGAGI. The CDR3 loop is CASSRTVNTEAFF. CDR3 coding DNA: TGTGCCAGCAGTCGGACAGTGAACACTGAAGCTTTCTTT.